These 8 T cell receptor beta chains came from one sample sequenced in a study of T cell changes during pregnancy in multiple sclerosis. Data came from immunoSEQ multiplex PCR; TCRdb stores just in-frame clones and leaves some out. In the table there are around 45,000 clones, about 90% of which are singletons. This specimen was CD4+ T cells from peripheral blood mononuclear cells, taken in the second trimester of pregnancy. Receptor source: a female donor in good health, enrolled as a control in a pregnancy study.

The chain combines TRBV5-4 with TRBJ2-3; possible D gene TRBD2, 6 bases. Germline V gene data show CDR1 as SGHNT and CDR2 as YYREEE (reference sequence). V was cut by 5 bases and J by 1 base, with 11 bases left in between. The CDR3 spans 14 residues. This chain's CDR3 is CASSSTGGTDTQYF. The CDR3 nucleotides read TGTGCCAGCAGTTCAACGGGGGGCACAGATACGCAGTATTTT.

The chain recombines TRBV30 with TRBJ2-7; 8 bases line up with TRBD1. The junction had 4 bases not matched to a gene; V was cut back by 5 bases and J by 1 base. This CDR3 is 13 amino acids long. Germline-derived CDR1 and CDR2 are GTSNPN and SVGIG (reference sequence). The CDR3 DNA is TGTGCCTGGGGACAGGGTGTATCCTACGAGCAGTACTTC. As protein: CAWGQGVSYEQYF.

The chain carries TRBV2 and TRBJ1-1; 9 nucleotides match TRBD1. This CDR3 spans 15 amino acids. Germline assignment: CDR1 SNHLY and CDR2 FYNNEI. Trimming cost V 3 bases and J 2 bases; bases outside gene matches: 4. CDR3 bases: TGTGCCAGCAGTGACCAACAGGGGGCCAACACTGAAGCTTTCTTT. The encoded protein is CASSDQQGANTEAFF.

The rearrangement joins TRBV30 to TRBJ1-3; D unclear. Trimming shortened V by 3 bases and J by 1 base, and 4 bases separated the two germline ends. CDR3 length: 12 amino acids. Germline CDR1 and CDR2: GTSNPN and SVGIG (reference sequence). The CDR3 DNA reads TGTGCCTGGAGGTCATCTGGAAACACCATATATTTT. It is translated as CAWRSSGNTIYF.

The V and J genes are TRBV2 and TRBJ2-3, with 8 bases identical to TRBD2. Germline V CDR1 and CDR2: SNHLY, FYNNEI. V lost 4 bases and J lost 1; bases outside the gene matches: 4. The CDR3 has 15 residues. This CDR3 is CASSGTSGGTDTQYF. DNA for the CDR3: TGTGCCAGCAGTGGCACTAGCGGTGGCACAGATACGCAGTATTTT.

This chain uses TRBV6-1 with TRBJ2-7, with D perhaps matching TRBD1 (6 bases). The CDR3 covers 14 residues. Trimming left V 11 bases short and J 3 bases short, with 20 bases between. Germline-derived CDR1 and CDR2 are MNHNS and SASEGT. The CDR3 DNA is TGTGCCGCTGAGGACAGCTCAACGTTCTACGAGCAGTACTTC. Translation: CAAEDSSTFYEQYF.

This clone occurred once. CDR3 region: CASSPVTLAGQGGSNYGYTF. The CDR3 region has the DNA TGCGCCAGCAGCCCCGTAACCTTGGCGGGACAGGGAGGATCAAACTATGGCTACACCTTC. The rearrangement uses TRBV4-1 and TRBJ1-2; 9 positions agree with TRBD1. The germline gives CDR1 MGHRA, CDR2 YSYEKL. The length of the CDR3 is 20 residues. V was pared by 4 bases and J by 2 bases, with 20 bases of the junction left unmatched.

CDR3 residues: CASSPMPGDYNTEAFF. CDR3 DNA: TGCGCCAGCAGCCCGATGCCGGGGGATTATAACACTGAAGCTTTCTTT. The chain uses TRBV5-1 and TRBJ1-1, with D perhaps matching TRBD1 (5 bases). The ends were cut back, 4 bases at V and 2 bases at J, with 18 bases in the middle. Germline CDR1 SGHRS, CDR2 YFSETQ. This CDR3 comprises 16 residues.